This entry lists 29 T cell receptor beta chains sequenced from one sample in a study of T cell changes during pregnancy in multiple sclerosis. Assay: immunoSEQ multiplex PCR; the TCRdb copy retains only in-frame clones and omits some. The sample yields 40,000 to 55,000 clones, 90% seen once. The sequences come from peripheral blood, collected in the second trimester of pregnancy. Receptor source: a female donor in good health, enrolled as a control in a pregnancy study.

The chain employs TRBV4-3 and TRBJ2-2; 7 nucleotides align to TRBD2. With 1 base clipped from V and 6 bases from J, the junction kept 17 bases outside the gene matches. The germline V gene has CDR1 LGHNA and CDR2 YSLEER. The CDR3 length is 19 residues. Here the CDR3 DNA reads TGCGCCAGCAGCCAAGTGGGGGGGGTTAAGGACAAAGGGGCCGGGGAGCTGTTTTTT. Translating it yields CASSQVGGVKDKGAGELFF.

The rearrangement joins TRBV30 to TRBJ2-4, with 8 bases aligning to TRBD1. Losses at the gene ends were 5 bases for V and 0 bases for J; bases not matched to a gene: 9. The CDR3 is 16 amino acids. Germline CDR1 and CDR2: GTSNPN and SVGIG (reference sequence). The CDR3 region is CAWGTGLPLAKNIQYF. Here the CDR3 DNA reads TGTGCCTGGGGGACAGGATTGCCGCTAGCCAAAAACATTCAGTACTTC.

The chain has TRBV2 and TRBJ2-7, with 10 bases identical to TRBD2. Trimming took 10 bases from V and 2 from J; bases not matched to a gene: 8. Germline V gives CDR1 SNHLY, CDR2 FYNNEI. The CDR3 has 14 residues. CDR3 sequence: CATETSGTTYEQYF. CDR3 sequence (DNA): TGTGCCACCGAAACTAGCGGGACTACCTACGAGCAGTACTTC.

The gene calls are TRBV18 and TRBJ2-7; TRBD1 might be the D (5 bases). CDR3 size: 13 residues. CDR1 and CDR2 from the germline V gene are KGHSH and LQKENI. Trimming shortened V by 3 bases and J by 3 bases, and 9 bases separated the two germline ends. The DNA of the CDR3 is TGTGCCAGCTCACCCAAGGACAACTACGAGCAGTACTTC. Translation: CASSPKDNYEQYF. Together with reference TRBV18 and TRBJ2-7, the CDR3 gives the full variable domain: NAGVMQNPRHLVRRRGQEARLRCSPMKGHSHVYWYRQLPEEGLKFMVYLQKENIIDESGMPKERFSAEFPKEGPSILRIQQVVRGDSAAYFCASSPKDNYEQYFGPGTRLTVT.

The V gene is TRBV29-1, the J gene TRBJ1-2, with a tentative D call TRBD1 (6 bases). The CDR3 is 12 amino acids. The V gene lost 4 bases and the J gene lost 8 bases, with 14 bases spanning the gap. The germline gives CDR1 SQVTM, CDR2 ANQGSEA. CDR3 bases: TGCAGCGTTGCTGGGGGCGACTGGGGCTACACCTTC. Its protein product is CSVAGGDWGYTF.

This rearrangement joins TRBV5-4 to TRBJ2-2, with 11 nucleotides matching TRBD1. V lost 5 bases, J lost 7 bases, and 7 bases stayed unmatched. This CDR3 is built from 15 residues. The germline V gene encodes CDR1 SGHNT and CDR2 YYREEE (reference sequence). DNA for the CDR3: TGTGCCAGCAGAAGGACAGGGGGCGATCACGGGGAGCTGTTTTTT. Translated, it gives CASRRTGGDHGELFF.

The chain links TRBV27 to TRBJ2-7, with TRBD2 identical over 7 bases. The CDR3 extends over 13 amino acids. CDR1 MNHEY and CDR2 SMNVEV come from the germline V gene (reference sequence). V was pared by 5 bases and J by 6 bases, with 7 bases of the junction left unmatched. CDR3 amino acids: CASSRRERGEQYF. CDR3 DNA sequence: TGTGCCAGCAGTCGTAGGGAGCGGGGCGAGCAGTACTTC.

The gene calls are TRBV18 and TRBJ2-3; D unclear. Trimming took off 4 bases at V and 0 bases at J, with 8 bases between the two ends. There are 14 residues in the CDR3. The V gene's germline CDR1 is KGHSH and CDR2 LQKENI. Written as DNA, the CDR3 is TGTGCCAGCTCACAGTTGGGCAGCACAGATACGCAGTATTTT. Amino acid sequence: CASSQLGSTDTQYF.

The V gene is TRBV18, the J gene TRBJ2-5, with 7 bases aligning to TRBD1. The CDR3 consists of 14 residues. The V segment lost 4 bases and the J segment 5 bases; nucleotides outside the gene matches: 7. Per germline, CDR1 KGHSH and CDR2 LQKENI. The DNA for the CDR3 is TGTGCCAGCTCACGGTCTACAGGGGTCGAGACCCAGTACTTC. Its translation: CASSRSTGVETQYF.

This chain joins TRBV9 and TRBJ1-2, with no clear D. This CDR3 contains 13 residues. Germline CDR1 reads SGDLS; CDR2 reads YYNGEE. V lost 6 bases and J 2 bases, leaving 11 bases between the germline ends. CDR3 sequence (DNA): TGTGCCAGCACCTCTCGCGCGAACTATGGCTACACCTTC. This sequence encodes CASTSRANYGYTF.

V is TRBV7-2 and J is TRBJ1-6; 9 nucleotides line up with TRBD1. The V segment lost 5 bases and the J segment 10 bases; nucleotides outside the gene matches: 9. Germline V gene sequence: CDR1 SGHTA, CDR2 FQGNSA. This CDR3 is 15 amino acids long. CDR3: CASSPMRQGGSPLHF. DNA of the CDR3: TGTGCCAGCAGCCCCATGCGACAGGGGGGATCACCCCTCCACTTT.

This clone occurred a few times. The chain is built from TRBV6-4 and TRBJ2-3; 10 nucleotides align to TRBD2. The CDR3 runs to 15 residues. The trim removed 2 bases at V and 1 base at J, leaving 0 bases unmatched. Germline V CDR1 and CDR2: MRHNA, SNTAGT. The CDR3 DNA sequence: TGTGCCAGCAGTGACGGGACTAGCGGCACAGATACGCAGTATTTT. Residues: CASSDGTSGTDTQYF.

The chain has TRBV7-8 and TRBJ2-2; TRBD2 matches at 9 bases. CDR3 length equals 16 residues. V gave up 5 bases and J gave up 1 base; unmatched junction bases: 5. The germline V gene encodes CDR1 SGHVS and CDR2 FQNEAQ. CDR3 in DNA: TGTGCCAGCAGCCCCCTAGCGGGGAAGAACACCGGGGAGCTGTTTTTT. This gives the protein CASSPLAGKNTGELFF.

J is TRBJ2-3 and V is TRBV30, with 8 bases that match TRBD2. The CDR3 runs to 19 residues. The V segment lost 0 bases and the J segment 2 bases; nucleotides outside the gene matches: 16. CDR1 is GTSNPN, CDR2 SVGIG, per germline (reference sequence). This CDR3 reads CAWSVKVTRGGSSTDTQYF. The CDR3 bases are TGTGCCTGGAGTGTAAAGGTCACTCGGGGGGGATCGTCCACAGATACGCAGTATTTT.

The chain links TRBV5-1 to TRBJ1-4, with D tentatively TRBD1 (5 bases). Germline CDR1 SGHRS, CDR2 YFSETQ. V was cut by 7 bases and J by 5 bases, with 15 bases left in between. The CDR3 spans 14 residues. The CDR3 is CASGDRDSNEKLFF. As DNA, the CDR3 is TGCGCCAGCGGGGACCGGGACTCAAATGAAAAACTGTTTTTT.

The genes are TRBV5-4 and TRBJ2-7; no firm D call. Trimming pared 4 bases from V and 3 bases from J, leaving 5 bases between. This CDR3 spans 11 amino acids. The germline V gene has CDR1 SGHNT and CDR2 YYREEE (reference sequence). CDR3 nucleotide sequence: TGTGCCAGCAGCCTAGACTACGAGCAGTACTTC. Encoded protein: CASSLDYEQYF.

The chain links TRBV6-6 to TRBJ2-7; 7 bases align to TRBD1. The germline V gene encodes CDR1 MNHNY and CDR2 SVGAGI (reference sequence). The CDR3 has 13 amino acids. V was pared by 7 bases and J by 6 bases, with 9 bases of the junction left unmatched. DNA for the CDR3: TGTGCCAGCAAAAACAGGGGAGTAGGCGAGCAGTACTTC. It encodes CASKNRGVGEQYF.

The J gene is TRBJ2-1, the V gene TRBV7-9; the D gene is possibly TRBD2 (6 bases). The V end was cut by 8 bases, the J end by 1 base, with 9 bases between. The CDR3 is 13 amino acids. Germline values: CDR1 SEHNR, CDR2 FQNEAQ (reference sequence). In DNA, the CDR3 is TGTGCCAGCCGGGACTCTTCCTACAATGAGCAGTTCTTC. Protein sequence: CASRDSSYNEQFF.

This rearrangement joins TRBV6-5 to TRBJ2-7; D unresolved. Germline V gene lookup returns CDR1 MNHEY and CDR2 SVGAGI. The CDR3 spans 15 residues. The V and J ends lost 6 bases and 1 base respectively, with 16 bases between them. The CDR3 bases are TGTGCCAGCAGCGGTATACCACCCAATTCCTACGAGCAGTACTTC. Its protein is CASSGIPPNSYEQYF.

The genes are TRBV18 and TRBJ2-7; 7 bases fit TRBD1. V dropped 3 bases and J dropped 8; count of bases not matched to a gene: 13. Germline CDR1 reads KGHSH; CDR2 reads LQKENI. CDR3 size: 15 residues. CDR3 in DNA: TGTGCCAGCTCACCTAGACGGGACAGTGGATCCCAGCAGTACTTC. This gives the protein CASSPRRDSGSQQYF. Combining the CDR3 with reference TRBV18 and TRBJ2-7 gives the whole variable domain NAGVMQNPRHLVRRRGQEARLRCSPMKGHSHVYWYRQLPEEGLKFMVYLQKENIIDESGMPKERFSAEFPKEGPSILRIQQVVRGDSAAYFCASSPRRDSGSQQYFGPGTRLTVT.

As DNA, the CDR3 is TGTGCCAGCAGCGTAGTAGGGGGAGATGGCTACACCTTC. The encoded protein is CASSVVGGDGYTF. The chain joins TRBV9 to TRBJ1-2; D may be TRBD1 (6 bases). CDR3 length: 13 residues. Germline V gene data show CDR1 as SGDLS and CDR2 as YYNGEE. V was shortened by 0 bases and J by 6 bases, with 9 bases between the two germline ends.

The CDR3 spells CASSSGQGGANTEAFF. The CDR3 DNA reads as TGTGCCAGCAGCTCCGGACAGGGGGGGGCGAACACTGAAGCTTTCTTT. This chain joins TRBV7-9 and TRBJ1-1; the match to TRBD1 covers 10 bases. The V and J ends lost 4 bases and 1 base, in that order; junction bases with no gene match: 6. Per germline, CDR1 SEHNR and CDR2 FQNEAQ (reference sequence). This CDR3 contains 16 residues.

J is TRBJ1-2 and V is TRBV5-1, with TRBD1 matching 8 bases. Unmatched junction bases numbered 9, after V lost 5 bases and J lost 0 bases. The germline gives CDR1 SGHRS, CDR2 YFSETQ. This CDR3 has 16 amino acids. The CDR3, as DNA: TGCGCCAGCAGTTCAGGGGGCCGAGGGGCTAACTATGGCTACACCTTC. Encoded protein: CASSSGGRGANYGYTF.

This chain links TRBV15 with TRBJ1-1, with D perhaps TRBD1 (5 bases). The V gene lost 0 bases and the J gene lost 1 base, with 15 bases spanning the gap. The CDR3 extends over 17 amino acids. The germline CDR1 and CDR2 sequences are LNHNV and YYDKDF (reference sequence). The DNA of the CDR3 is TGTGCCACCAGCAGAGATCAGACAGCCAGCAAGAACACTGAAGCTTTCTTT. Translated, it gives CATSRDQTASKNTEAFF.

Written as DNA, the CDR3 is TGTGCCATCAGCTCCGACAGTAATGAAAAACTGTTTTTT. The encoded protein is CAISSDSNEKLFF. The rearrangement joins TRBV10-3 to TRBJ1-4; maybe TRBD1 (5 bases). The germline V gene has CDR1 ENHRY and CDR2 SYGVKD. The CDR3 totals 13 residues. Trimming shortened V by 6 bases and J by 4 bases, and 9 bases separated the two germline ends.

The gene calls are TRBV5-1 and TRBJ2-7; 7 bases map to TRBD1. CDR1 SGHRS and CDR2 YFSETQ come from the germline V gene. V trimming: 0 bases; J trimming: 1 base; junction bases outside the gene matches: 4. CDR3 length: 15 amino acids. As DNA, the CDR3 is TGCGCCAGCAGCTTGGGGGACAGCCCATCCTACGAGCAGTACTTC. This encodes CASSLGDSPSYEQYF. The full variable domain, completed using reference TRBV5-1 and TRBJ2-7, is KAGVTQTPRYLIKTRGQQVTLSCSPISGHRSVSWYQQTPGQGLQFLFEYFSETQRNKGNFPGRFSGRQFSNSRSEMNVSTLELGDSALYLCASSLGDSPSYEQYFGPGTRLTVT.

The chain carries TRBV30 and TRBJ2-3, with 10 bases aligning to TRBD2. After removal of 2 bases from V and 4 bases from J, the junction contained 6 bases not matched to a gene. The germline V gene encodes CDR1 GTSNPN and CDR2 SVGIG (reference sequence). The CDR3 is 15 residues long. The CDR3: CAWSPSGGPADTQYF. Here the CDR3 DNA reads TGTGCCTGGAGTCCTAGCGGGGGCCCTGCAGATACGCAGTATTTT.

This chain uses TRBV7-2 with TRBJ1-1, with D unresolved. With 5 bases removed from V and 0 bases from J, the gap between germline ends came to 13 bases. The CDR3 is made up of 15 amino acids. The germline V gene has CDR1 SGHTA and CDR2 FQGNSA. CDR3 DNA sequence: TGTGCCAGCAGCCCAGTCCCCAGGATGAACACTGAAGCTTTCTTT. This sequence encodes CASSPVPRMNTEAFF.

This chain joins TRBV5-4 and TRBJ1-2, with 7 bases aligning to TRBD1. The CDR3 has 16 residues. The J segment lost 6 bases and the V segment lost 4 bases, leaving 15 bases of the junction unmatched. Germline V CDR1 and CDR2: SGHNT, YYREEE (reference sequence). The CDR3 nucleotides are TGTGCCAGCAGCAAGGGGACAGAAGGGGACTTGGATGGCTACACCTTC. This gives the protein CASSKGTEGDLDGYTF.